This entry concerns a single TCR beta chain. No antigen is known for it. It has no much larger one-base neighbor in the sample; base qualities were not kept. The library was prepared using RT-PCR. Sequencing was carried out with an Illumina HiSeq 2500. The raw public data were reprocessed by TCRdb itself: fastp quality trimming at Q25, MiXCR clonotype calling, in-frame beta chains only. One record per CDR3 amino acid sequence lists the most common genes and DNA. In all, the sample holds about 800,000 distinct CDR3 sequences, and 21% of those were seen once. Approximately 10% of the sample is in the top ten clones. The sample comes from a study of response to subunit inactivated influenza vaccine (dated by TCRdb to between 2017 and 2018). About the full investigation: To follow how T cells responded to a trivalent subunit inactivated influenza vaccine, the researchers relied on deep quantitative profiling of the T cell receptor repertoire. What the work shows at the level of the full study, not this receptor alone: The authors suggested that each seasonal influenza vaccination may recruit only a limited number of new T cells.

V is trimmed back by 1 base and J by 5 bases, and the junction contains 3 bases that no gene match accounts for. The CDR3 covers 14 residues, taking in both the cysteine and the phenylalanine. Of the read, only the CDR3 DNA is kept; its 42 bases are in frame from base 1. Via the germline V gene (reference sequence), CDR1 is SEHNR and CDR2 FQNEAQ. The chain was built from TRBV7-9 and TRBJ2-5; TRBD1 lines up with 8 middle nucleotides. This receptor was taken from a man aged 50-59 years who received an inactivated influenza vaccine. Donor details come from another sample of the same person, matched by shared clones. The source was PBMCs from blood, collected less than 6 days after vaccination. The DNA sequence reads TGTGCCAGCAGCTTAGAACGGGACAGGGAGACCCAGTACTTC. Its translation is CASSLERDRETQYF.